The table lists the clone carrying this T cell receptor (beta chain) with a few counts. These data belong to a study of regulatory T cells in long-lasting Graves disease. Time point: persistent/refractory GD, antithyroid drugs over 5 years with positive TRAb. The TCR library used RNA extracted from PBMCs. Sequencing libraries for TCR beta were prepared with iRepertoire HTBI primers and Arm-PCR of CDR3 regions. MiXCR was run by TCRdb on the multiplex PCR reads, yielding one entry per CDR3 protein. The sample has about 400,000 distinct CDR3 sequences; less than 25% are singletons. From germline, CDR1 is LGHDT and CDR2 YNNKEL (reference sequence). This CDR3 is 14 amino acids long.

The clonotype comes from a female donor with Graves disease. The V call is TRBV3-1, the J call TRBJ2-5, with D unclear. Matching the DNA end better, TRBJ2-1 makes the J call doubtful. Sequencing used peripheral blood mononuclear cells (PBMCs), obtained when the disease was refractory, from a patient treated with antithyroid drugs. The CDR3 DNA is TGTGCCAGCAGCCAAGATTTAGGTCGGCATGAGCAGTTCTTC. This sequence encodes CASSQDLGRHEQFF.